A selection of T cell receptor beta chains follows, all from one sample in a study of chemoradiotherapy in HPV16-positive cancers. Measured with immunoSEQ multiplex PCR; TCRdb has only the in-frame clones, and not every one. The sample lists 10,000 to 14,000 clones, more than 85% occurring once. Sequences were derived from blood, sampled from a patient who underwent chemoradiotherapy. The receptors here all came from a human donor with HPV-associated anogenital cancer. CDR3s include the opening cysteine and the closing phenylalanine or tryptophan. Fields, in order: J gene, V gene, clone size, D gene, CDR3 protein, CDR3 DNA. A D gene is named only where the DNA matches it firmly. The size of a clone is reported for some rows only, either as once, few or many, or as a class for expanded clones.

>TRBJ1-6|TRBV19|NA|TRBD1
CASSITGTGGPESLHF
TGTGCCAGTAGTATTACGGGGACAGGGGGCCCCGAGTCCCTCCACTTT
>TRBJ1-1|TRBV6-5|NA|NA
CASSYGGVEAFF
TGTGCCAGCAGTTACGGGGGGGTTGAAGCTTTCTTT
>TRBJ2-1|TRBV5-5|NA|NA
CASSRQGNEQFF
TGTGCCAGCAGCCGCCAGGGAAATGAGCAGTTCTTC
>TRBJ1-4|TRBV25-1|NA|TRBD1
CASSGTGGIEKLFF
TGTGCCAGCAGTGGTACAGGGGGGATAGAAAAACTGTTTTTT
>TRBJ1-2|TRBV30|NA|TRBD1
CAWSRTGGLGYTF
TGTGCCTGGAGTCGGACAGGGGGTTTGGGCTACACCTTC
>TRBJ2-3|TRBV6-1|NA|NA
CASRPYGRVTDTQYF
TGTGCCAGCAGACCATACGGACGGGTCACAGATACGCAGTATTTT
>TRBJ1-3|TRBV30|NA|NA
CAWSVSAAGNTIYF
TGTGCCTGGAGTGTATCGGCAGCTGGAAACACCATATATTTT
>TRBJ1-1|TRBV6-1|NA|NA
CASSESGRAHTEAFF
TGTGCCAGCAGTGAATCTGGCAGGGCCCACACTGAAGCTTTCTTT
>TRBJ2-3|TRBV11-2|NA|NA
CASSQYSNTQYF
TGTGCCAGCAGCCAATACAGTAATACGCAGTATTTT
>TRBJ2-5|TRBV19|NA|TRBD1
CATKDRGRETQYF
TGTGCCACCAAGGACAGGGGCCGAGAGACCCAGTACTTC
>TRBJ2-7|TRBV23-1|NA|TRBD1
CASSQVSEGSWRQGRISYEQYF
TGCGCCAGCAGTCAAGTGTCTGAAGGGAGTTGGAGACAGGGACGTATCTCCTACGAGCAGTACTTC
>TRBJ2-2|TRBV4-1|few|NA
CASSPGVARTNTGELFF
TGCGCCAGCAGCCCTGGCGTCGCCAGGACGAACACCGGGGAGCTGTTTTTT
>TRBJ2-3|TRBV5-6|NA|NA
CASSLALVGGWDTQYF
TGTGCCAGCAGCTTGGCACTAGTGGGGGGTTGGGATACGCAGTATTTT
>TRBJ2-3|TRBV4-1|NA|TRBD2
CASSLAGGTDTQYF
TGCGCCAGCAGCCTCGCGGGGGGCACAGATACGCAGTATTTT
>TRBJ1-4|TRBV5-6|NA|NA
CASSLGDPAVFVKLFF
TGTGCCAGCAGCTTGGGGGACCCGGCCGTATTTGTAAAACTGTTTTTT
>TRBJ2-3|TRBV14|NA|TRBD2
CASSQERLAGTNTQYF
TGTGCCAGCAGCCAAGAGCGACTAGCGGGGACGAATACGCAGTATTTT
>TRBJ1-4|TRBV2|NA|TRBD1
CASRRNRGANEKLFF
TGTGCCAGCAGGAGGAACAGGGGAGCTAATGAAAAACTGTTTTTT
>TRBJ2-1|TRBV7-7|once|NA
CASSLVSGWSSYNEQFF
TGTGCTAGCAGCTTAGTCAGCGGATGGAGCTCCTACAATGAGCAGTTCTTC
>TRBJ1-2|TRBV7-9|once|TRBD1
CASSLGTGRIYGYTF
TGTGCCAGCAGCTTAGGGACAGGGAGGATTTATGGCTACACCTTC
>TRBJ2-7|TRBV19|NA|TRBD1
CASSPLGRDRGTYEQYF
TGTGCCAGTAGTCCTCTAGGGCGGGACAGGGGGACCTACGAGCAGTACTTC
>TRBJ1-6|TRBV2|NA|NA
CASTRTHPTLHF
TGTGCCAGCACCCGGACCCACCCCACCCTCCACTTT
>TRBJ2-1|TRBV7-2|NA|NA
CASSLERLRSSANEQFF
TGTGCCAGCAGCTTAGAACGGCTCCGATCTAGCGCCAATGAGCAGTTCTTC